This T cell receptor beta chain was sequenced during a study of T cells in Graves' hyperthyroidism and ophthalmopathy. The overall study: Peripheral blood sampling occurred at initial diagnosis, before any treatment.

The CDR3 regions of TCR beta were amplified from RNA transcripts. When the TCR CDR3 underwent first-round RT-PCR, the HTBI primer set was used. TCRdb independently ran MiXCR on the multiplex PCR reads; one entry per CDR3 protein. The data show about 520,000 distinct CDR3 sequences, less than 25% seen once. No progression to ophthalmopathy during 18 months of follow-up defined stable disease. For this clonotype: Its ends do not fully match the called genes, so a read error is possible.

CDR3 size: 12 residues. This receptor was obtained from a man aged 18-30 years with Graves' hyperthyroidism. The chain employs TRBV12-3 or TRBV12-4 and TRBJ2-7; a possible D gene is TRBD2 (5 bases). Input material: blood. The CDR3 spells CASSLEGYDQYF. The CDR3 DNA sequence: TGTGCCAGCAGCCTCGAGGGTTACGATCAGTACTTC.